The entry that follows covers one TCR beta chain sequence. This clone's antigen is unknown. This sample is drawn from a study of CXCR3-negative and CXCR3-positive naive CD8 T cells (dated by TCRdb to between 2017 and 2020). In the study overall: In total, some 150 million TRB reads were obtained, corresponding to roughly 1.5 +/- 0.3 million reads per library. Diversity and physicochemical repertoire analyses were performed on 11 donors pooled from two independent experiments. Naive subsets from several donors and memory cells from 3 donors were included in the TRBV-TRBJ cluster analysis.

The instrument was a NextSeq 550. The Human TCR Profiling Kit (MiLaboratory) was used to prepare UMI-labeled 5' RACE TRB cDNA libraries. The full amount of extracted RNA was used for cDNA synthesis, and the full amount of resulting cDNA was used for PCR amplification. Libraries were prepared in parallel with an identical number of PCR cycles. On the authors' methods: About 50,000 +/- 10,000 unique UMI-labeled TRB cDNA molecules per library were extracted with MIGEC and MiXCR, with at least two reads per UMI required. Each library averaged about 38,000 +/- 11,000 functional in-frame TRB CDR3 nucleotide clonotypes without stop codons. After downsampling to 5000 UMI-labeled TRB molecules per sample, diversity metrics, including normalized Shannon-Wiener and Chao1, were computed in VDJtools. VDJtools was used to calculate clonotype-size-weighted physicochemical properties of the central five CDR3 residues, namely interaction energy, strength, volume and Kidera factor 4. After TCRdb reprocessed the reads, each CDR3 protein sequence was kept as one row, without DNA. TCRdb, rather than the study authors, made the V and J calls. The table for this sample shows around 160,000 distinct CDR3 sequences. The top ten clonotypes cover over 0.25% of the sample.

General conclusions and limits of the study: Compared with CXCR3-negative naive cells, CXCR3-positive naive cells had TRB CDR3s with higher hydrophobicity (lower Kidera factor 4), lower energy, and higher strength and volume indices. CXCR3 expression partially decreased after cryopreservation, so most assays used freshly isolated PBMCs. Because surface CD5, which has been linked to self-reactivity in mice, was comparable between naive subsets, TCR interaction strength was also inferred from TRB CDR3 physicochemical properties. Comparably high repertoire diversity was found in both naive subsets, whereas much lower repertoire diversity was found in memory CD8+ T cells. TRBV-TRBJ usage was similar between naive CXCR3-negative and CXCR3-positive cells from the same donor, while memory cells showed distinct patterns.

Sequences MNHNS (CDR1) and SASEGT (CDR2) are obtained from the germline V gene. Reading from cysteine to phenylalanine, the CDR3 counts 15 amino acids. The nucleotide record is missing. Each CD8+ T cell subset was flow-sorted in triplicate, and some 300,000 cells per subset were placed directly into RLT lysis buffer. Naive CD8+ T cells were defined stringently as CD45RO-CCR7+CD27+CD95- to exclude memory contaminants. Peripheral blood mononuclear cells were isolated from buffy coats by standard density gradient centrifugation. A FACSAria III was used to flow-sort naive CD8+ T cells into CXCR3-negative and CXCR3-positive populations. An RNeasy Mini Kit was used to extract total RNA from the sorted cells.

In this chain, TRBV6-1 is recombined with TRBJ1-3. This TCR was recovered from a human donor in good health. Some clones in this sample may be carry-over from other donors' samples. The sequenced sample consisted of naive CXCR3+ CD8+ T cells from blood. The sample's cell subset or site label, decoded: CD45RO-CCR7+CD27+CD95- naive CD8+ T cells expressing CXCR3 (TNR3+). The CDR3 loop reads CASSSNSTSGNTIYF.